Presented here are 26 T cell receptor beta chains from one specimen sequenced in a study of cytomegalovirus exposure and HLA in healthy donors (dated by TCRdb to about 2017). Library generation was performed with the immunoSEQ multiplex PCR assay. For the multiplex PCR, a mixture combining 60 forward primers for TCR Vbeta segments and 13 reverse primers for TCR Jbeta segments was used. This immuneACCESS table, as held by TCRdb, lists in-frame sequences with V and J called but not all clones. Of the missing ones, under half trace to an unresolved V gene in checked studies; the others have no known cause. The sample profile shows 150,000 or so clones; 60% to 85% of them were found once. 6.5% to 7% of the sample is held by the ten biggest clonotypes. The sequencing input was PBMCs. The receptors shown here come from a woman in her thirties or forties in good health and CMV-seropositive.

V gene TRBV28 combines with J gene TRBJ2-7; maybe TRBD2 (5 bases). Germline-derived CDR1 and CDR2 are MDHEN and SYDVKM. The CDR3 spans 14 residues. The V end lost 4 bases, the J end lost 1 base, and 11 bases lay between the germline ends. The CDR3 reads CASSSQPGSYEQYF. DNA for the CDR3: TGTGCCAGCAGTTCCCAGCCGGGGTCCTACGAGCAGTACTTC.

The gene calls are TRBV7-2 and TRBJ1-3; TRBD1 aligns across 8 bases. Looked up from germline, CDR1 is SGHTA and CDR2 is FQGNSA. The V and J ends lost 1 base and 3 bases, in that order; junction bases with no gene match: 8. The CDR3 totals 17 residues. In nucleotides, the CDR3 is TGTGCCAGCAGCTTAGGACAACAGGGGGGACTTGGAAACACCATATATTTT. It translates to CASSLGQQGGLGNTIYF. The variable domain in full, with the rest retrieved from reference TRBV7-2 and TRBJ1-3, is GAGVSQSPSNKVTEKGKDVELRCDPISGHTALYWYRQSLGQGLEFLIYFQGNSAPDKSGLPSDRFSAERTGGSVSTLTIQRTQQEDSAVYLCASSLGQQGGLGNTIYFGEGSWLTVV.

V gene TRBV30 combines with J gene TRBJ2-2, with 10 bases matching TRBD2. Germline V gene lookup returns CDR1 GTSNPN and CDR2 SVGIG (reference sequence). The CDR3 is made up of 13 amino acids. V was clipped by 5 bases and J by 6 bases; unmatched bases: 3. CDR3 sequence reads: CAWAGTSAGELFF. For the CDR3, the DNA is TGTGCCTGGGCCGGGACTAGCGCCGGGGAGCTGTTTTTT.

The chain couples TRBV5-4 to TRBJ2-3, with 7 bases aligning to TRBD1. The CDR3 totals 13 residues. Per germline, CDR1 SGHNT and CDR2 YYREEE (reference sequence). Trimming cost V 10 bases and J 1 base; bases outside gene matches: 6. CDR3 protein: CAVQGQGTDTQYF. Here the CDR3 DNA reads TGTGCCGTCCAAGGACAGGGCACAGATACGCAGTATTTT.

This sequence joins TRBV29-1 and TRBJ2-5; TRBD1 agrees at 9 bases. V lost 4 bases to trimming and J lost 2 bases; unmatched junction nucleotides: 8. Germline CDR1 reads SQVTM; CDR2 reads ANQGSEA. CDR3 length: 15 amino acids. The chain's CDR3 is CSVVFLDRGQETQYF. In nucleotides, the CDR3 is TGCAGCGTTGTATTCTTGGACAGGGGACAAGAGACCCAGTACTTC.

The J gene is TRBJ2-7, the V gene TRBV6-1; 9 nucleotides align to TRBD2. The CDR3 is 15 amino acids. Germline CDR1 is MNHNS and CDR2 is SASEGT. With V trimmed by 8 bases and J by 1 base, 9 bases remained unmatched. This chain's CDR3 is CASREAGGLSYEQYF. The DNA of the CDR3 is TGTGCCAGCCGCGAGGCGGGGGGGCTGTCCTACGAGCAGTACTTC.

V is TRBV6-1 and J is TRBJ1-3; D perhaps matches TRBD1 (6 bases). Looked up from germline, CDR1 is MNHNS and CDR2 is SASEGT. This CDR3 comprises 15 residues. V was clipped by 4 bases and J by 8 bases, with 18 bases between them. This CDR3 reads CASSASDRSWDTIYF. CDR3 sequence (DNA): TGTGCCAGCAGTGCAAGCGACAGGTCCTGGGACACCATATATTTT.

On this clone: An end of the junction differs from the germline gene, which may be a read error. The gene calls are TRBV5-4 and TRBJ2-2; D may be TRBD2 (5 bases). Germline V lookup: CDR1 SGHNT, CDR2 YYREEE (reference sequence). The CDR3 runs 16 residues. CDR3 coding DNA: TGTGCCAGCAGCTCAGGTGGAGGTCAGAACCCCGGGGAGCTGTTTTTT. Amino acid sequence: CASSSGGGQNPGELFF.

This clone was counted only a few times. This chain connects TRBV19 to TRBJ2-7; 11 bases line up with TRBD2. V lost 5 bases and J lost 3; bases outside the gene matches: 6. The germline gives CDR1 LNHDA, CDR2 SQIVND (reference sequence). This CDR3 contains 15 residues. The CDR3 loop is CASSFASGGSYEQYF. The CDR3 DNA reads TGTGCCAGTAGTTTCGCTAGCGGGGGGAGCTACGAGCAGTACTTC.

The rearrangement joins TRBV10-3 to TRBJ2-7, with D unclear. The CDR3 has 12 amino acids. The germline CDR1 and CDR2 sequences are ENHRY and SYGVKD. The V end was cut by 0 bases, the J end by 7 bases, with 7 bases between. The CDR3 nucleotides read TGTGCCATCAGTGAGTCCAGGTGGGAGCAGTACTTC. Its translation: CAISESRWEQYF.

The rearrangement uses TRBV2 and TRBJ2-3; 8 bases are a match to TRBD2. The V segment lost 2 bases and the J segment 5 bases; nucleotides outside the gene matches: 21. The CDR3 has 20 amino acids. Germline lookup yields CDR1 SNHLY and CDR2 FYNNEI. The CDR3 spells CASSERGNSGTRNVGDTQYF. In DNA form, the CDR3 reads TGTGCCAGCAGTGAAAGGGGGAACTCCGGGACTAGAAATGTAGGAGATACGCAGTATTTT.

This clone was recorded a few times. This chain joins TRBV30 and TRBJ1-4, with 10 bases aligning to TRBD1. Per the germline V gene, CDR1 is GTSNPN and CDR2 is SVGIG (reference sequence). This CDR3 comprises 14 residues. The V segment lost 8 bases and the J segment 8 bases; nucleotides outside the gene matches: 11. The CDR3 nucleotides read TGTGCCCCATCTCAGCGGACAGGGGGGGAAAAACTGTTTTTT. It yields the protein CAPSQRTGGEKLFF.

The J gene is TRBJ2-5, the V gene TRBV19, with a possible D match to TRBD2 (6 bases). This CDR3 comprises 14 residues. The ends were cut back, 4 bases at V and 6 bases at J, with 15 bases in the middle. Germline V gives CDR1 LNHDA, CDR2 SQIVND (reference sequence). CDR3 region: CASSTHWGEKTQYF. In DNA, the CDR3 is TGTGCCAGTAGTACCCATTGGGGGGAGAAGACCCAGTACTTC.

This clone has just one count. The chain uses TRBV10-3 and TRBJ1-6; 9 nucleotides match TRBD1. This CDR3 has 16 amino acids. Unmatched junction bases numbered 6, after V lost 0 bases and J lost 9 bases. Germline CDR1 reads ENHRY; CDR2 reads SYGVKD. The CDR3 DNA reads TGTGCCATCAGTGAGTCGATTGGGACAGGGTTTTCACCCCTCCACTTT. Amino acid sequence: CAISESIGTGFSPLHF.

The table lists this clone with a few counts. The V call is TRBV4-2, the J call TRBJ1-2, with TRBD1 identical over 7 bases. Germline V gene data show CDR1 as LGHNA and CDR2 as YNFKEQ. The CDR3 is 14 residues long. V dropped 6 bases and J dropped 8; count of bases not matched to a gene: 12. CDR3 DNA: TGTGCCAGCAGGTTTCTAGGGGGCGCAGGGGGCTACACCTTC. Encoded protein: CASRFLGGAGGYTF.

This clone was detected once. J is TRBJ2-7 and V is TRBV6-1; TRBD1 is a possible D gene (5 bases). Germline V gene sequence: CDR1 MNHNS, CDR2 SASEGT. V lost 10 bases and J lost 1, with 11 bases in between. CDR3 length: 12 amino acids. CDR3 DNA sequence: TGTGCCACAACCAGGGTATCCTACGAGCAGTACTTC. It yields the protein CATTRVSYEQYF.

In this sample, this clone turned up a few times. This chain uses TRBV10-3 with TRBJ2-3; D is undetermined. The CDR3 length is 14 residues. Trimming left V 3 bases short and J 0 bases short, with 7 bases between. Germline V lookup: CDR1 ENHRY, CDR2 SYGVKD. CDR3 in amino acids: CAISDPTSTDTQYF. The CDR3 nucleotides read TGTGCCATCAGTGACCCGACTAGCACAGATACGCAGTATTTT.

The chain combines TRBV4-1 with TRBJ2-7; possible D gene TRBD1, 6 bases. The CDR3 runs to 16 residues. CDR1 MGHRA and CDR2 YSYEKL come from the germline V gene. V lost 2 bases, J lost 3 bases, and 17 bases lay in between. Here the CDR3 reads CASSQHDTRGFYEQYF. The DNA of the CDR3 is TGCGCCAGCAGCCAACACGACACTAGGGGGTTCTACGAGCAGTACTTC.

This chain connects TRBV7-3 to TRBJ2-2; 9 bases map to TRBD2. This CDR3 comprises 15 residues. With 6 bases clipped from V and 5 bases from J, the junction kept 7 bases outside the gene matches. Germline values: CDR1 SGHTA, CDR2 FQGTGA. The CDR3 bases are TGTGCCAGCAGATCTAGCGGGGTGGGAACCGGGGAGCTGTTTTTT. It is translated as CASRSSGVGTGELFF. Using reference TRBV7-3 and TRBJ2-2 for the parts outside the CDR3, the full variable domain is GAGVSQTPSNKVTEKGKYVELRCDPISGHTALYWYRQSLGQGPEFLIYFQGTGAADDSGLPNDRFFAVRPEGSVSTLKIQRTERGDSAVYLCASRSSGVGTGELFFGEGSRLTVL.

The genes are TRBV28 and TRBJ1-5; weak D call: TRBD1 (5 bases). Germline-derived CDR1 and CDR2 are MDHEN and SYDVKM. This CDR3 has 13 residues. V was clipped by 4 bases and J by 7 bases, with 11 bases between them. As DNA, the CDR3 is TGTGCCAGCAGTTCGGGGGTTGTGCAGCCCCAGCATTTT. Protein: CASSSGVVQPQHF. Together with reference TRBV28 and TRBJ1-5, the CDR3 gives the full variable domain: DVKVTQSSRYLVKRTGEKVFLECVQDMDHENMFWYRQDPGLGLRLIYFSYDVKMKEKGDIPEGYSVSREKKERFSLILESASTNQTSMYLCASSSGVVQPQHFGDGTRLSIL.

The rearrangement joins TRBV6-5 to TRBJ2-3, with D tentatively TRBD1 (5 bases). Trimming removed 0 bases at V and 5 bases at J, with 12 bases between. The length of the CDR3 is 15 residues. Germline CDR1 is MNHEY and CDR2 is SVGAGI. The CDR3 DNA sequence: TGTGCCAGCAGTTACTCGTCAGGGTGGGAAGATACGCAGTATTTT. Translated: CASSYSSGWEDTQYF.

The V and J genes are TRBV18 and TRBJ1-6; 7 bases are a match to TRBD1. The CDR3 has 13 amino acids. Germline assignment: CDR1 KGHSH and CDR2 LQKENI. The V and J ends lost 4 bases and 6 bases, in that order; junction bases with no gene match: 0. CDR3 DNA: TGTGCCAGCTCACAGGGGGCTAATTCACCCCTCCACTTT. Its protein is CASSQGANSPLHF. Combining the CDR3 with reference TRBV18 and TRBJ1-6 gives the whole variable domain NAGVMQNPRHLVRRRGQEARLRCSPMKGHSHVYWYRQLPEEGLKFMVYLQKENIIDESGMPKERFSAEFPKEGPSILRIQQVVRGDSAAYFCASSQGANSPLHFGNGTRLTVT.

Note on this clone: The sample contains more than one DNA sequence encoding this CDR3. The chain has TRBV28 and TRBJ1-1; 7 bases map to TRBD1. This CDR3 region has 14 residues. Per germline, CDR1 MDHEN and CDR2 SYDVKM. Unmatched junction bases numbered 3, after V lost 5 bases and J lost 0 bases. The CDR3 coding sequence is TGTGCCAGCAGTGGACAGGCTATGAACACTGAAGCTTTCTTT. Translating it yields CASSGQAMNTEAFF.

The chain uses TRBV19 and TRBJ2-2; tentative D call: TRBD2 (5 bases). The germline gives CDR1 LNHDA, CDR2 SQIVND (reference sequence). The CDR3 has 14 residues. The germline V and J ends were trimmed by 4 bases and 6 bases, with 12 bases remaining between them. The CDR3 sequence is CASSTTPRAGELFF. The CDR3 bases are TGTGCCAGTAGTACCACACCGAGGGCCGGGGAGCTGTTTTTT.

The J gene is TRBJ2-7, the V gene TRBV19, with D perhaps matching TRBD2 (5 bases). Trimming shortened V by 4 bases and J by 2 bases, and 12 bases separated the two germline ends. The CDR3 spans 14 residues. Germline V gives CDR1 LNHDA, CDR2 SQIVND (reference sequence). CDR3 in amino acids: CASSNGLGAYEQYF. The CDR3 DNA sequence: TGTGCCAGTAGTAATGGACTGGGAGCCTACGAGCAGTACTTC.

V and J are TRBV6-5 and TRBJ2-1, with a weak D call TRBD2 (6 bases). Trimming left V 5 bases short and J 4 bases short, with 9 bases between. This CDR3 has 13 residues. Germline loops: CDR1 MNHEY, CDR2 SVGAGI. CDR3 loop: CASSLTRYNEQFF. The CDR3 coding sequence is TGTGCCAGCAGTCTGACTAGGTACAATGAGCAGTTCTTC.